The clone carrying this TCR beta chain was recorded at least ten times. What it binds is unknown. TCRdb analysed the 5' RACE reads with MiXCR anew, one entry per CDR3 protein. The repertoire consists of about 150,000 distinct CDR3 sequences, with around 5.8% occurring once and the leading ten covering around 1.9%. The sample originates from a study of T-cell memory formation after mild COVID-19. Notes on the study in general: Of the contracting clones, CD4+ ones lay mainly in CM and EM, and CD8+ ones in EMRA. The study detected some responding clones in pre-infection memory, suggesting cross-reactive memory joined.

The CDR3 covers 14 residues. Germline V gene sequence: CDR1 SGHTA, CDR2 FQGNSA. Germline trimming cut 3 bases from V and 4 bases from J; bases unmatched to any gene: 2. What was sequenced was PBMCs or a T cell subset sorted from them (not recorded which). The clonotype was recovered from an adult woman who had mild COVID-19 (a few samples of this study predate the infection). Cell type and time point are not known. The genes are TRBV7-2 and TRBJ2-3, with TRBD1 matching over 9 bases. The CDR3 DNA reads TGTGCCAGCAGCTTGCGACAGGGGGCAGATACGCAGTATTTT. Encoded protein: CASSLRQGADTQYF.